This T cell receptor (beta chain) was sequenced during a study of T cells in Graves' hyperthyroidism and ophthalmopathy. Hyperthyroidism patients were newly diagnosed, had disease duration under 2 months, and were aged 18 to 65 years. Each 10 ml fresh peripheral blood draw supplied the PBMCs. The CDR3 is made up of 15 amino acids. Germline-derived CDR1 and CDR2 are SGHTA and FQGNSA. Trimming removed 7 bases at V and 7 bases at J, with 17 bases between. With respect to this clonotype: Its antigen is not identified. Because it lacks the conserved phenylalanine or tryptophan at the end, this CDR3 is likely a read error.

Study-wide points: Ophthalmopathy onset followed model prediction by a median approximately six months.

From RNA transcripts, TCR beta CDR3 regions were amplified. The HTBI primer set was used in a first-round RT-PCR of the TCR CDR3. TCRdb passed the multiplex PCR reads through MiXCR, listing each CDR3 protein once. The sample lists some 270,000 distinct CDR3 sequences, approximately 13% seen once, with around 8% in the top ten. V and J are TRBV7-2 and TRBJ1-6; D not resolved. The sequence derives from a woman between 40 and 50 years old with Graves' hyperthyroidism. What was sequenced was blood. The CDR3 here is CASNSRGGWNSPLHL. For the CDR3, the DNA is TGTGCCAGCAACTCGCGAGGAGGGTGGAATTCACCCCTCCACCTT.